This entry features one T cell receptor beta chain sequence. The sample comes from a study of blood T cell repertoires in COVID-19. Background on the study: Material from acute and convalescent COVID-19 was sourced from the United States, Italy and Spain.

Original methodology: From reference gene primer amplification, estimates of nucleated cell counts were derived. TCRdb's table, derived via immunoSEQ multiplex PCR, lists solely in-frame clones and lacks some. V, J and clone size derive from that table, while D and trimming were established from the DNA sequence. The sample records 200,000 to 250,000 clones, about 83% being singletons. CDR1 SGHRS and CDR2 YFSETQ come from the germline V gene. CDR3 size: 12 residues. Trimming took off 0 bases at V and 8 bases at J, with 8 bases between the two ends. The origin of this receptor is a young man who had recovered from COVID-19. The sequencing input was peripheral blood. This rearrangement joins TRBV5-1 to TRBJ1-2; a weak D match, TRBD1 (5 bases). The CDR3 sequence: CASSLGGDGYTF. DNA of the CDR3: TGCGCCAGCAGCTTGGGGGGCGACGGCTACACCTTC.